The 2 T cell receptor beta chains listed next were all sequenced from one sample in a study of blood T cell repertoires in COVID-19. The protocol was immunoSEQ multiplex PCR, while the TCRdb copy is restricted to in-frame clones and leaves out a portion. The sample lists about 79,000 clones, around 89% occurring once. The sequenced sample was peripheral blood. Receptors originate from a man in his sixties or seventies with active or convalescent COVID-19.

The chain links TRBV24-1 to TRBJ1-2; tentatively, D is TRBD1 (5 bases). CDR3 length equals 14 residues. V was trimmed by 7 bases and J by 6 bases, leaving 17 bases between them. CDR1 KGHDR and CDR2 SFDVKD come from the germline V gene. CDR3 bases: TGTGCCACCAGCGCGCGGGGGTCTGCGGATGGCTACACCTTC. This encodes CATSARGSADGYTF.

The V and J genes are TRBV7-9 and TRBJ2-1; TRBD1 matches 11 bases. The length of the CDR3 is 15 residues. Germline CDR1 and CDR2: SEHNR and FQNEAQ (reference sequence). Trimming took 5 bases from V and 2 from J; bases not matched to a gene: 2. The CDR3 sequence: CASSLGQGAYNEQFF. The CDR3 DNA reads as TGTGCCAGCAGCCTGGGACAGGGGGCCTACAATGAGCAGTTCTTC.